These 28 T cell receptor beta chains came from one sample sequenced in a study of blood T cell repertoires in COVID-19. Data came from immunoSEQ multiplex PCR; TCRdb stores just in-frame clones and leaves some out. This sample has 200,000 or so clones; approximately 86% occur once, and the top ten carry 3% to 4%. Sequencing used PBMCs or T cells enriched from blood (not recorded which). The receptors were gathered from a woman in her 40s with acute COVID-19.

This sequence joins TRBV6-5 and TRBJ1-1; D possibly corresponds to TRBD1 (5 bases). CDR3 size: 13 residues. Germline CDR1 reads MNHEY; CDR2 reads SVGAGI. Trimming removed 7 bases at V and 1 base at J, with 10 bases between. The CDR3, as DNA: TGTGCCAGCACTTATAGGGGGAACACTGAAGCTTTCTTT. This codes for CASTYRGNTEAFF.

This chain joins TRBV28 and TRBJ1-5; D ambiguous. The CDR3 has 16 residues. CDR1 MDHEN and CDR2 SYDVKM come from the germline V gene. The germline V and J ends were trimmed by 6 bases and 7 bases, with 22 bases remaining between them. CDR3: CASSADIAWLRQPQHF. The CDR3 coding sequence is TGTGCCAGCAGCGCCGACATCGCTTGGCTGCGACAGCCCCAGCATTTT.

V is TRBV5-1 and J is TRBJ2-2; 8 positions match TRBD1. CDR1 and CDR2 from the germline V gene are SGHRS and YFSETQ. The CDR3 totals 22 residues. Trimming at V came to 0 bases and at J to 4 bases, leaving 23 bases not matched to a gene. CDR3 coding DNA: TGCGCCAGCAGCTTGGTCTACGGGGTCACATATGCGGGACAGGCCATCACCGGGGAGCTGTTTTTT. Its translation is CASSLVYGVTYAGQAITGELFF. The full variable domain, rest sourced from reference TRBV5-1 and TRBJ2-2, is KAGVTQTPRYLIKTRGQQVTLSCSPISGHRSVSWYQQTPGQGLQFLFEYFSETQRNKGNFPGRFSGRQFSNSRSEMNVSTLELGDSALYLCASSLVYGVTYAGQAITGELFFGEGSRLTVL.

This clone was detected once. The chain has TRBV11-3 and TRBJ2-1, with 7 bases matching TRBD1. The V gene end was trimmed by 4 bases and the J gene end by 7 bases; junction bases not matched to a gene: 1. Germline loops: CDR1 SGHNT, CDR2 YENEEA. This CDR3 has 12 amino acids. CDR3 in amino acids: CASSSQGNEQFF. The DNA for the CDR3 is TGTGCCAGCAGCTCACAGGGGAATGAGCAGTTCTTC. The full variable domain, its missing parts supplied by reference TRBV11-3 and TRBJ2-1, is EAGVVQSPRYKIIEKKQPVAFWCNPISGHNTLYWYLQNLGQGPELLIRYENEEAVDDSQLPKDRFSAERLKGVDSTLKIQPAELGDSAVYLCASSSQGNEQFFGPGTRLTVL.

This chain joins TRBV27 and TRBJ2-2; no definite D call. Trimming took 2 bases from V and 7 from J, leaving 23 bases between them. The CDR3 loop spans 18 amino acids. CDR1 and CDR2 (germline): MNHEY, SMNVEV (reference sequence). DNA of the CDR3: TGTGCCAGCAGTTTAGTCGTGTCAACTGTCGGTGCCCGCGGGGAGCTGTTTTTT. It translates to CASSLVVSTVGARGELFF.

J is TRBJ2-7 and V is TRBV19, with D uncertain. This CDR3 is built from 16 residues. The V end lost 5 bases, the J end lost 3 bases, and 20 bases lay between the germline ends. Germline V CDR1 and CDR2: LNHDA, SQIVND (reference sequence). CDR3 amino acids: CASSVRATPNLYEQYF. CDR3 bases: TGTGCCAGTAGTGTCCGAGCCACGCCCAACCTCTACGAGCAGTACTTC.

This chain joins TRBV4-1 and TRBJ1-4; D remains ambiguous. The length of the CDR3 is 17 residues. V gave up 4 bases and J gave up 8 bases, with 23 bases separating them. Germline V gives CDR1 MGHRA, CDR2 YSYEKL. CDR3 protein: CASSPSVMPRGQEKLFF. The DNA of the CDR3 is TGCGCCAGCAGCCCTTCGGTGATGCCACGAGGCCAGGAAAAACTGTTTTTT.

Comment on this clone: Other nucleotide sequences from this sample produce the same CDR3. The chain uses TRBV4-1 and TRBJ1-3; D call uncertain. The CDR3 is made up of 13 amino acids. The germline gives CDR1 MGHRA, CDR2 YSYEKL. V lost 1 base to trimming and J lost 2 bases, with 3 bases between them. For the CDR3, the DNA is TGCGCCAGCAGCCAAGGGCCTGGAAACACCATATATTTT. Translated: CASSQGPGNTIYF.

Here the CDR3 DNA reads TGCGCCAGCAGTGTTCGGACACTGGGCAATGAGCAGTTCTTC. Translated, it gives CASSVRTLGNEQFF. This sequence joins TRBV10-2 and TRBJ2-1, with TRBD1 as a possible D gene (5 bases). V lost 4 bases and J 6 bases, leaving 13 bases between the germline ends. Germline V CDR1 and CDR2: WSHSY, SAAADI. This CDR3 contains 14 residues.

This chain connects TRBV25-1 to TRBJ1-4, with 8 bases fitting TRBD1. This CDR3 has 15 residues. In germline, CDR1 is MGHDK, CDR2 SYGVNS. After removal of 2 bases from V and 10 bases from J, the junction contained 9 bases not matched to a gene. Here the CDR3 reads CASSEPGTGLGKLFF. CDR3 nucleotides: TGTGCCAGCAGTGAACCCGGGACAGGCCTCGGAAAACTGTTTTTT.

This rearrangement joins TRBV4-2 to TRBJ2-3; TRBD2 matches 13 bases. The CDR3 covers 16 residues. Germline loops: CDR1 LGHNA, CDR2 YNFKEQ. J lost 4 bases, V lost 6 bases, and 7 bases had no gene match. Here the CDR3 DNA reads TGTGCCAGCAGACTCGGGACTAGCGGGATGGCAGATACGCAGTATTTT. It is translated as CASRLGTSGMADTQYF.

The chain employs TRBV7-3 and TRBJ2-1; no definite D call. The CDR3 spans 13 residues. With 5 bases removed from V and 4 bases from J, the gap between germline ends came to 9 bases. Looked up from germline, CDR1 is SGHTA and CDR2 is FQGTGA. CDR3 DNA sequence: TGTGCCAGCAGCCCTTACCTATACAATGAGCAGTTCTTC. Protein product: CASSPYLYNEQFF.

The genes are TRBV2 and TRBJ2-7; 9 bases align to TRBD1. V trimming: 4 bases; J trimming: 6 bases; junction bases outside the gene matches: 7. Germline V CDR1 and CDR2: SNHLY, FYNNEI. This CDR3 spans 14 amino acids. CDR3: CASSGPGQGREQYF. In DNA, the CDR3 is TGTGCCAGCAGTGGGCCGGGACAGGGTCGCGAGCAGTACTTC.

This rearrangement joins TRBV5-1 to TRBJ2-2, with a weak D call TRBD2 (5 bases). Deletions cut 2 bases from V and 0 bases from J, with 11 bases between. Germline CDR1 reads SGHRS; CDR2 reads YFSETQ. The CDR3 runs 16 residues. The CDR3 protein is CASSFQTTANTGELFF. The CDR3 DNA follows: TGCGCCAGCAGCTTCCAGACTACTGCGAACACCGGGGAGCTGTTTTTT.

Many counts were recorded for this clone. This sequence joins TRBV7-2 and TRBJ1-5; D is ambiguous. The germline V gene encodes CDR1 SGHTA and CDR2 FQGNSA. V shed 2 bases and J shed 9 bases, with 17 bases lying between them. CDR3 size: 15 residues. The CDR3 DNA is TGTGCCAGCAGCTTAAACGTGGGCCTCACTAGGCCCCAGCATTTT. This sequence encodes CASSLNVGLTRPQHF.

J is TRBJ1-1 and V is TRBV18, with 7 bases matching TRBD1. The junction had 5 bases not matched to a gene; V was cut back by 1 base and J by 6 bases. The CDR3 spans 14 residues. Germline V gene data show CDR1 as KGHSH and CDR2 as LQKENI. CDR3 residues: CASSPQGAAAEAFF. Here the CDR3 DNA reads TGTGCCAGCTCACCACAGGGGGCTGCCGCTGAAGCTTTCTTT.

The chain is built from TRBV21-1 and TRBJ1-1; the listed D gene, TRBD1, was not tested against the DNA. TRBV21-1 is a listed pseudogene. The length of the CDR3 is 11 residues. DNA for the CDR3: TGTGCCACACAAGCAGACAGGGAAGCTTTCTTT. Amino acids: CATQADREAFF.

The chain carries TRBV7-3 and TRBJ2-1, with D perhaps TRBD2 (6 bases). Germline CDR1 and CDR2: SGHTA and FQGTGA. Trimming shortened V by 5 bases and J by 0 bases, and 14 bases separated the two germline ends. This CDR3 is built from 16 residues. The CDR3, as DNA: TGTGCCAGCAGCCCGGGACTTCCTAGCTCCTACAATGAGCAGTTCTTC. It codes for CASSPGLPSSYNEQFF. The full variable domain, its missing parts supplied by reference TRBV7-3 and TRBJ2-1, is GAGVSQTPSNKVTEKGKYVELRCDPISGHTALYWYRQSLGQGPEFLIYFQGTGAADDSGLPNDRFFAVRPEGSVSTLKIQRTERGDSAVYLCASSPGLPSSYNEQFFGPGTRLTVL.

This rearrangement joins TRBV11-2 to TRBJ2-5, with TRBD2 identical over 9 bases. This CDR3 region has 15 residues. The ends lost 1 base at V and 1 base at J; junction bases unmatched: 1. The V gene's germline CDR1 is SGHAT and CDR2 FQNNGV. The CDR3 DNA is TGTGCCAGCAGCTTAGGGGGACTAGCCCAAGAGACCCAGTACTTC. Protein sequence: CASSLGGLAQETQYF.

The rearrangement links TRBV6-1 to TRBJ2-7; no clear D. Deletions cut 2 bases from V and 2 bases from J, with 7 bases between. Germline assignment: CDR1 MNHNS and CDR2 SASEGT. The CDR3 has 13 amino acids. In DNA form, the CDR3 reads TGTGCCAGCAGTGAAAGTACGGCCTACGAGCAGTACTTC. This gives the protein CASSESTAYEQYF.

The V gene is TRBV10-3, the J gene TRBJ2-2; TRBD1 agrees at 10 bases. V gave up 11 bases and J gave up 4 bases; unmatched junction bases: 4. The CDR3 loop spans 13 amino acids. Germline-derived CDR1 and CDR2 are ENHRY and SYGVKD. CDR3 coding DNA: TGTGCCTTCCGACAGGGGGCCACCGGGGAGCTGTTTTTT. It is translated as CAFRQGATGELFF.

This chain uses TRBV7-9 with TRBJ2-1, with D possibly matching TRBD1 (6 bases). Germline V CDR1 and CDR2: SEHNR, FQNEAQ (reference sequence). CDR3 size: 13 residues. V lost 7 bases and J lost 10, with 17 bases in between. CDR3 loop: CASTYLQGREQFF. The DNA for the CDR3 is TGTGCCAGCACCTACTTACAGGGTAGGGAGCAGTTCTTC.

The J gene is TRBJ2-5, the V gene TRBV7-6; 9 nucleotides align to TRBD1. The CDR3 runs 17 residues. V lost 5 bases, J lost 5 bases, and 15 bases stayed unmatched. Per the germline V gene, CDR1 is SGHVS and CDR2 is FNYEAQ. CDR3 nucleotides: TGTGCCAGCAGCACCCCGGGACAGGGAATAGGTTTGGAGACCCAGTACTTC. Encoded protein: CASSTPGQGIGLETQYF.

Notes on this clone: The same CDR3 also results from other DNA sequences found in this sample. The rearrangement uses TRBV28 and TRBJ2-1; D is unclear. Germline lookup yields CDR1 MDHEN and CDR2 SYDVKM. With 4 bases removed from V and 0 bases from J, the gap between germline ends came to 10 bases. The CDR3 length is 15 residues. CDR3 DNA: TGTGCCAGCAGTTCGTCGGGTAGCTCCTACAATGAGCAGTTCTTC. It is translated as CASSSSGSSYNEQFF.

The chain combines TRBV6-5 with TRBJ1-5; no clear D. Between the trimmed V and J ends, which lost 2 bases and 0 bases, there was a span of 11 bases. The CDR3 has 16 amino acids. Germline values: CDR1 MNHEY, CDR2 SVGAGI. CDR3 region: CASSYVRTTSNQPQHF. The CDR3 DNA reads as TGTGCCAGCAGTTACGTAAGGACTACTAGCAATCAGCCCCAGCATTTT.

Written as DNA, the CDR3 is TGTGCCAGCAGTGAGTTGACAGGGCCCTCCTACGAGCAGTACTTC. Protein product: CASSELTGPSYEQYF. The V call is TRBV28, the J call TRBJ2-7; 7 nucleotides agree with TRBD1. CDR3 length equals 15 residues. V gave up 5 bases and J gave up 0 bases; unmatched junction bases: 7. Germline V gene sequence: CDR1 MDHEN, CDR2 SYDVKM.

This rearrangement joins TRBV7-9 to TRBJ2-1, with no clear D. Trimming pared 3 bases from V and 0 bases from J, leaving 9 bases between. The CDR3 has 15 residues. In germline, CDR1 is SEHNR, CDR2 FQNEAQ (reference sequence). Here the CDR3 DNA reads TGTGCCAGCAGCTTGTCGGTTAGCTCCTACAATGAGCAGTTCTTC. It specifies CASSLSVSSYNEQFF.

CDR3 in amino acids: CASSTWGTGNLYNEQFF. DNA for the CDR3: TGTGCCAGTAGTACGTGGGGGACAGGGAACTTATACAATGAGCAGTTCTTC. The chain is built from TRBV19 and TRBJ2-1, with 9 bases aligning to TRBD1. The CDR3 is 17 residues long. Per the germline V gene, CDR1 is LNHDA and CDR2 is SQIVND (reference sequence). Germline trimming cut 4 bases from V and 4 bases from J; bases unmatched to any gene: 11. The entire variable domain, with the rest obtained from reference TRBV19 and TRBJ2-1, is as follows: DGGITQSPKYLFRKEGQNVTLSCEQNLNHDAMYWYRQDPGQGLRLIYYSQIVNDFQKGDIAEGYSVSREKKESFPLTVTSAQKNPTAFYLCASSTWGTGNLYNEQFFGPGTRLTVL.